This TCR beta chain was retrieved from a study of CD8+ T cells in alopecia areata. Study-wide background: The study gave treated patients oral tofacitinib at 5 to 10 mg twice daily.

In each case, RNA was isolated and then reverse transcribed into cDNA as the sequencing template. Sequencing used immunoSEQ multiplex PCR; TCRdb keeps in-frame clones, though not all of them. The repertoire holds fewer than 250,000 clones, with around two fifths as singletons. CDR1 is SGHRS and CDR2 is YFSETQ in the germline V gene. This CDR3 is built from 14 residues. Trimming shortened V by 4 bases and J by 8 bases, and 15 bases separated the two germline ends. About this clone itself: Its antigen is unidentified.

General study points: Numerous clones, expanded in lesions, remained in scalp and blood during tofacitinib. Mouse data revealed clearer TCR sharing than patient data did, a gap possibly tied to HLA. Expanded CD8+ clones among the top 100, and scalp clonality, were significantly decreased by tofacitinib.

Treatment: oral pan-JAK inhibitor, 5-10 mg twice daily. This chain joins TRBV5-1 and TRBJ2-2, with a possible D match to TRBD1 (6 bases). The sequence was collected from a human donor with alopecia areata. The material was CD4+ T cells sorted from blood, obtained at approximately week 36, from a patient treated with tofacitinib. The CDR3 nucleotides are TGCGCCAGCAGCCAGGGACACGTAGCGGGGGAGCTGTTTTTT. Its translation: CASSQGHVAGELFF.